This record covers a single T cell receptor (beta chain). What it binds is unknown. CDR3 length: 18 amino acids. Looked up from germline, CDR1 is SGHTA and CDR2 is FQGTGA. V lost 5 bases, J lost 0 bases, and 8 bases stayed unmatched. This sample is drawn from a study of cytomegalovirus exposure and HLA in healthy donors. With 60 Vbeta and 13 Jbeta primers, the PCR was carried out. Original processing notes: Later work found 80 million or so unique TCR beta chains, with some 11 million shared. TCRdb keeps only in-frame clones here, not all; method: immunoSEQ multiplex PCR. D and trimming come from the DNA, and the V and J calls and clone size come from that table. The table shows about 140,000 clones, with more than 60% occurring only once. General study findings and limits: In vitro testing confirmed a few CMV-associated chains as specific for CMV antigens. Later genetic work tied a missense DCLRE1C variant to beta-chain V and J trimming.

Sample: PBMCs. The receptor was isolated from a female donor in good health and CMV-seronegative. The chain is built from TRBV7-3 and TRBJ2-6; TRBD1 aligns across 9 bases. Written as DNA, the CDR3 is TGTGCCAGCAGCCTACCGGGACAGGGTCTCTCTGGGGCCAACGTCCTGACTTTC. Translating gives CASSLPGQGLSGANVLTF. Filled out from reference TRBV7-3 and TRBJ2-6, the complete variable domain reads GAGVSQTPSNKVTEKGKYVELRCDPISGHTALYWYRQSLGQGPEFLIYFQGTGAADDSGLPNDRFFAVRPEGSVSTLKIQRTERGDSAVYLCASSLPGQGLSGANVLTFGAGSRLTVL.